The 30 T cell receptor beta chains reported below all come from one sample, sequenced in a study of beta chain features in type 1 diabetes. Study-wide results and limits: Patients with Type 1 diabetes showed moderately but significantly shorter TCRB CDR3s in all four CD4+ subsets.

Their specific antigens are unknown. cDNA synthesis used the whole RNA isolate, giving expressed TCRB sequences. Sequencing was performed with immunoSEQ multiplex PCR; in TCRdb, only in-frame clones are kept and a portion is missing. The sample shows 680,000 or so clones, about an eighth of them seen only once. Sequenced: naive CD4+ T cells from blood. The receptors originated from a man aged 18 to 29 with type 1 diabetes.

The rearrangement uses TRBV4-1 and TRBJ2-5, with a tentative D call TRBD1 (6 bases). Germline V gene sequence: CDR1 MGHRA, CDR2 YSYEKL. V gave up 4 bases and J gave up 1 base, with 13 bases separating them. The CDR3 loop spans 15 amino acids. CDR3 sequence reads: CASSPGQSFQETQYF. CDR3 in DNA: TGCGCCAGCAGCCCCGGACAGTCGTTCCAAGAGACCCAGTACTTC.

This clone was seen repeatedly, ten times or more. The V call is TRBV10-3, the J call TRBJ2-7; 7 bases are a match to TRBD1. V shed 5 bases and J 0 bases; nucleotides not matched to a gene: 1. There are 13 residues in the CDR3. Germline values: CDR1 ENHRY, CDR2 SYGVKD. DNA of the CDR3: TGTGCCATCAGTTGGGACAGCTCCTACGAGCAGTACTTC. Translation: CAISWDSSYEQYF.

The CDR3 here is CASSPESNQPQHF. CDR3 DNA: TGTGCCAGCTCACCAGAGAGCAATCAGCCCCAGCATTTT. The V call is TRBV18, the J call TRBJ1-5; D ambiguous. V was shortened by 2 bases and J by 1 base, with 3 bases between the two germline ends. Germline-derived CDR1 and CDR2 are KGHSH and LQKENI. This CDR3 is 13 amino acids long.

This rearrangement joins TRBV2 to TRBJ1-1, with D unclear. This CDR3 spans 16 amino acids. Between the trimmed V and J ends, which lost 0 bases and 1 base, there was a span of 12 bases. Per germline, CDR1 SNHLY and CDR2 FYNNEI. CDR3 nucleotides: TGTGCCAGCAGTGAAGCGCCGGTGTGGGCGAACACTGAAGCTTTCTTT. It specifies CASSEAPVWANTEAFF.

This chain joins TRBV4-1 and TRBJ2-2, with 8 bases matching TRBD1. This CDR3 comprises 15 residues. The V segment lost 2 bases and the J segment 7 bases; nucleotides outside the gene matches: 6. Germline values: CDR1 MGHRA, CDR2 YSYEKL. CDR3: CASSQQGAYHGELFF. DNA of the CDR3: TGCGCCAGCAGCCAACAGGGGGCGTATCACGGGGAGCTGTTTTTT.

This clone was seen a handful of times. The chain couples TRBV2 to TRBJ2-7, with unresolved D. The CDR3 covers 12 residues. The germline V and J ends were trimmed by 7 bases and 3 bases, with 10 bases remaining between them. Germline lookup yields CDR1 SNHLY and CDR2 FYNNEI. This chain's CDR3 is CASKPPDYEQYF. DNA for the CDR3: TGTGCCAGCAAACCACCGGACTACGAGCAGTACTTC.

This clone turned up a few times. The rearrangement uses TRBV30 and TRBJ2-3, with D possibly TRBD1 on 6 matching bases. The CDR3 loop spans 13 amino acids. Germline-derived CDR1 and CDR2 are GTSNPN and SVGIG (reference sequence). Trimming left V 5 bases short and J 4 bases short, with 13 bases between. Here the CDR3 reads CAWAQGPPDTQYF. The CDR3 region has the DNA TGTGCCTGGGCACAGGGTCCCCCAGATACGCAGTATTTT.

This clone was observed a few times. CDR3 amino acids: CASSVASTDTQYF. The DNA for the CDR3 is TGTGCCAGCAGCGTCGCCAGCACAGATACGCAGTATTTT. The rearrangement links TRBV5-4 to TRBJ2-3; no firm D call. The germline V and J ends were trimmed by 4 bases and 0 bases, with 6 bases remaining between them. The CDR3 runs to 13 residues. Germline assignment: CDR1 SGHNT and CDR2 YYREEE (reference sequence).

This clone was recorded a few times. The V gene is TRBV19, the J gene TRBJ1-1, with 8 bases lining up with TRBD1. With 8 bases clipped from V and 1 base from J, the junction kept 6 bases outside the gene matches. Germline CDR1 reads LNHDA; CDR2 reads SQIVND (reference sequence). The CDR3 is 14 amino acids. For the CDR3, the DNA is TGTGCCAGTCGTGACAGGGGACAGAACACTGAAGCTTTCTTT. Protein: CASRDRGQNTEAFF.

This rearrangement joins TRBV25-1 to TRBJ2-7; the D gene is possibly TRBD1 (5 bases). Germline CDR1 is MGHDK and CDR2 is SYGVNS. This CDR3 contains 14 residues. V was pared by 4 bases and J by 1 base, with 11 bases between. The CDR3 spells CASSGQGKSYEQYF. DNA of the CDR3: TGTGCCAGCAGTGGCCAGGGTAAGTCCTACGAGCAGTACTTC.

The chain recombines TRBV19 with TRBJ1-5; 8 bases line up with TRBD1. V gave up 1 base and J gave up 1 base; unmatched junction bases: 3. CDR1 and CDR2 (germline): LNHDA, SQIVND (reference sequence). The CDR3 length is 16 residues. This CDR3 is CASSIAGGGSNQPQHF. CDR3 DNA: TGTGCCAGTAGTATAGCAGGGGGCGGGAGCAATCAGCCCCAGCATTTT.

This chain links TRBV6-5 with TRBJ2-2; D not certain. This CDR3 contains 16 residues. The germline V gene has CDR1 MNHEY and CDR2 SVGAGI. Trimming shortened V by 0 bases and J by 6 bases, and 14 bases separated the two germline ends. The CDR3 nucleotides are TGTGCCAGCAGTTACTCAGAGACGAGAATGGCCGGGGAGCTGTTTTTT. Translated: CASSYSETRMAGELFF.

In its sample, this clone was seen a few times. The chain uses TRBV19 and TRBJ1-5; no clear D. CDR3 length equals 12 residues. The ends were cut back, 6 bases at V and 4 bases at J, with 7 bases in the middle. Looked up from germline, CDR1 is LNHDA and CDR2 is SQIVND (reference sequence). The CDR3 bases are TGTGCCAGTAGCATTCCTAATCAGCCCCAGCATTTT. Its translation: CASSIPNQPQHF.

This chain joins TRBV14 and TRBJ2-3, with 7 nucleotides matching TRBD2. Trimming removed 0 bases from V and 2 bases from J; junction bases left unmatched: 11. CDR1 SGHDN and CDR2 FVKESK come from the germline V gene. This CDR3 has 18 amino acids. CDR3 sequence (DNA): TGTGCCAGCAGCCAAGATCTTACGAGCGGGGTCTTCACAGATACGCAGTATTTT. Residues: CASSQDLTSGVFTDTQYF.

This clone was seen a few times. The rearrangement links TRBV15 to TRBJ2-7; TRBD1 matches at 9 bases. The V gene's germline CDR1 is LNHNV and CDR2 YYDKDF (reference sequence). The CDR3 has 15 residues. The V gene end was trimmed by 5 bases and the J gene end by 5 bases; junction bases not matched to a gene: 10. The CDR3 DNA follows: TGTGCCACCAGCGGAAGGACAGGGGACGTAAACGAGCAGTACTTC. This translates into CATSGRTGDVNEQYF.

The chain joins TRBV7-9 to TRBJ1-2, with D unresolved. Germline CDR1 is SEHNR and CDR2 is FQNEAQ (reference sequence). The V end was cut by 0 bases, the J end by 7 bases, with 6 bases between. This CDR3 is 12 amino acids long. The CDR3, as DNA: TGTGCCAGCAGCTTAGCGCCCTCTGGCTACACCTTC. This sequence encodes CASSLAPSGYTF. Full variable domain (missing parts from reference TRBV7-9 and TRBJ1-2): DTGVSQNPRHKITKRGQNVTFRCDPISEHNRLYWYRQTLGQGPEFLTYFQNEAQLEKSRLLSDRFSAERPKGSFSTLEIQRTEQGDSAMYLCASSLAPSGYTFGSGTRLTVV.

This clone occurred a few times. V is TRBV27 and J is TRBJ2-3, with D maybe TRBD1 (7 bases). CDR1 is MNHEY and CDR2 is SMNVEV in the germline V gene (reference sequence). Trimming left V 5 bases short and J 2 bases short, with 14 bases between. The CDR3 extends over 15 amino acids. Here the CDR3 DNA reads TGTGCCAGCAGTCAGGGGGGTTGGTCCACAGATACGCAGTATTTT. This codes for CASSQGGWSTDTQYF.

This chain connects TRBV7-8 to TRBJ1-5; the D gene is possibly TRBD1 (5 bases). Germline assignment: CDR1 SGHVS and CDR2 FQNEAQ. This CDR3 spans 16 amino acids. V lost 4 bases and J lost 0, with 13 bases in between. The CDR3 DNA is TGTGCCAGCAGCTCCATACCGGGACTTAGCAATCAGCCCCAGCATTTT. It is translated as CASSSIPGLSNQPQHF.

This clone was detected a few times. V is TRBV7-6 and J is TRBJ1-5, with D possibly being TRBD1 (5 bases). The CDR3 has 14 amino acids. Germline V CDR1 and CDR2: SGHVS, FNYEAQ. V gave up 5 bases and J gave up 8 bases, with 16 bases separating them. As DNA, the CDR3 is TGTGCCAGCAGCGCAGTCCGTGGGGGGGAGCCCCAGCATTTT. The encoded protein is CASSAVRGGEPQHF. Complete variable domain (other parts from reference TRBV7-6 and TRBJ1-5): GAGVSQSPRYKVTKRGQDVALRCDPISGHVSLYWYRQALGQGPEFLTYFNYEAQQDKSGLPNDRFSAERPEGSISTLTIQRTEQRDSAMYRCASSAVRGGEPQHFGDGTRLSIL.

This clone has a handful of counts. This sample includes further DNA sequences coding for the same CDR3. The rearrangement joins TRBV20-1 to TRBJ2-1, with D unresolved. Germline CDR1 is DFQATT and CDR2 is SNEGSKA (reference sequence). V lost 1 base, J lost 6 bases, and 4 bases lay in between. There are 11 residues in the CDR3. In nucleotides, the CDR3 is TGCAGTGCTAGAGCCGGCAATGAGCAGTTCTTC. As protein: CSARAGNEQFF.

The V and J genes are TRBV4-2 and TRBJ2-1, with D maybe TRBD2 (6 bases). Germline-derived CDR1 and CDR2 are LGHNA and YNFKEQ. The CDR3 contains 16 residues. Trimming took off 5 bases at V and 6 bases at J, with 20 bases between the two ends. The CDR3 DNA reads TGTGCCAGCAGCGAAGCAACGGGGGTAGGTTTCAATGAGCAGTTCTTC. It encodes CASSEATGVGFNEQFF.

A few counts support this clone. This chain links TRBV5-6 with TRBJ2-5, with D unresolved. The CDR3 is 11 amino acids. Germline CDR1 SGHDT, CDR2 YYEEEE. V was clipped by 3 bases and J by 7 bases, with 7 bases between them. CDR3 region: CASSSSVTQYF. CDR3 in DNA: TGTGCCAGCAGCTCCTCCGTGACCCAGTACTTC. The full variable domain, in which reference TRBV5-6 and TRBJ2-5 provide the parts outside the CDR3, is DAGVTQSPTHLIKTRGQQVTLRCSPKSGHDTVSWYQQALGQGPQFIFQYYEEEERQRGNFPDRFSGHQFPNYSSELNVNALLLGDSALYLCASSSSVTQYFGPGTRLLVL.

This clone has only a few counts. The genes are TRBV11-2 and TRBJ1-1; TRBD1 might be the D (5 bases). Trimming removed 5 bases at V and 1 base at J, with 11 bases between. Germline-derived CDR1 and CDR2 are SGHAT and FQNNGV. CDR3 length: 14 residues. CDR3 loop: CASSPRTPNTEAFF. CDR3 sequence (DNA): TGTGCCAGCAGCCCACGGACACCGAACACTGAAGCTTTCTTT.

The chain has TRBV6-1 and TRBJ1-1; D gene unclear. Germline CDR1 reads MNHNS; CDR2 reads SASEGT. This CDR3 contains 11 residues. The V and J ends lost 8 bases and 4 bases respectively, with 8 bases between them. CDR3 coding DNA: TGTGCCAGCGCTTGGGGCACTGAAGCTTTCTTT. Translating it yields CASAWGTEAFF.

This clone was counted between two and nine times. The chain carries TRBV30 and TRBJ2-3; TRBD1 matches at 8 bases. Germline CDR1 GTSNPN, CDR2 SVGIG (reference sequence). The ends lost 5 bases at V and 2 bases at J; junction bases unmatched: 3. The CDR3 has 13 amino acids. The CDR3: CAWGRGLTDTQYF. The CDR3 DNA is TGTGCCTGGGGCAGGGGGCTCACAGATACGCAGTATTTT.

This clone was observed a handful of times. The chain combines TRBV9 with TRBJ1-5; possible D gene TRBD1, 6 bases. CDR1 is SGDLS and CDR2 is YYNGEE in the germline V gene. The V end was cut by 0 bases, the J end by 3 bases, with 10 bases between. This CDR3 is built from 15 residues. The CDR3 sequence is CASSVAGEHNQPQHF. The DNA for the CDR3 is TGTGCCAGCAGCGTAGCAGGGGAACACAATCAGCCCCAGCATTTT.

The chain combines TRBV15 with TRBJ2-1; D unclear. The V and J ends lost 0 bases and 6 bases respectively, with 12 bases between them. Looked up from germline, CDR1 is LNHNV and CDR2 is YYDKDF (reference sequence). The length of the CDR3 is 15 residues. CDR3 bases: TGTGCCACCAGCAGAGATCCGAATGAGGCCAATGAGCAGTTCTTC. It translates to CATSRDPNEANEQFF.

The rearrangement links TRBV18 to TRBJ1-6, with D tentatively TRBD1 (5 bases). Germline CDR1 and CDR2: KGHSH and LQKENI. V lost 2 bases to trimming and J lost 8 bases, with 10 bases between them. This CDR3 region has 14 residues. As DNA, the CDR3 is TGTGCCAGCTCACCAGGGGACGGCGATTCACCCCTCCACTTT. Protein product: CASSPGDGDSPLHF.

This clone was detected a few times. The chain uses TRBV5-1 and TRBJ2-5; no clear D gene. V lost 1 base, J lost 5 bases, and 12 bases lay in between. The CDR3 consists of 14 residues. The germline CDR1 and CDR2 sequences are SGHRS and YFSETQ. CDR3 sequence (DNA): TGCGCCAGCAGCTTGTCAGGAACCGGGGAGACCCAGTACTTC. It is translated as CASSLSGTGETQYF.

This sequence joins TRBV28 and TRBJ2-1; 7 nucleotides align to TRBD2. Germline V gene lookup returns CDR1 MDHEN and CDR2 SYDVKM. The CDR3 length is 14 residues. Trimming removed 8 bases from V and 8 bases from J; junction bases left unmatched: 12. The CDR3 loop is CASGLTGGGYEQFF. CDR3 in DNA: TGTGCCAGCGGCCTGACGGGCGGGGGTTATGAGCAGTTCTTC.